This record covers a single T cell receptor (beta chain). The sample belongs to a study of blood T cells in healthy people across ages. Through a sample-barcoded 5' primer and a J-beta primer mix, a second PCR was run for about 6 to 12 cycles. TCRdb re-derived calls from the 5' RACE reads in MiXCR, one entry per CDR3 protein. Of 1.5 million to 2 million distinct CDR3 sequences listed, about 35% are singletons. This clonotype originated in a woman younger than 45 in good health. The sequencing sample was made of blood.

The CDR3 DNA reads as TGTGCCAGCAGTACCGCGGGGGGATTAGAGCAGTTCTTC. Its translation: CASSTAGGLEQFF. The chain links TRBV27 to TRBJ2-1; 8 positions agree with TRBD2. Germline V gene sequence: CDR1 MNHEY, CDR2 SMNVEV (reference sequence). CDR3 length equals 13 residues. After removal of 5 bases from V and 10 bases from J, the junction contained 7 bases not matched to a gene.